This TCR beta chain appears in the sequencing data of a study of blood T cell repertoires in COVID-19. At the level of the study: In each case, the material was cDNA or gDNA derived from T cells, B-cell-depleted T cells, or PBMCs.

V lost 4 bases and J 15 bases, leaving 13 bases between the germline ends. The V gene's germline CDR1 is SGHTA and CDR2 FQGNSA. The CDR3 runs to 11 residues. Per the original data handling: Amplification with reference gene primers provided the estimates of nucleated cell counts. Sequenced by immunoSEQ multiplex PCR; TCRdb stores in-frame clones only, minus some. V, J and clone size derive from that table, while D and trimming were established from the DNA sequence. The sample has 200,000 or so clones; roughly 80% are singletons. The TCR sequence derives from a woman older than 75 with COVID-19, enrolled during active disease. The sequencing sample was made of peripheral blood. The chain joins TRBV7-2 to TRBJ2-4; no reliable D call. CDR3 DNA: TGTGCCAGCAGCTCGGGTCCCTCTCGGTACTTC. Residues: CASSSGPSRYF.